This T cell receptor beta chain was sequenced in a study of vaccination effects on CD4 cells after COVID-19. Sequencing was performed with immunoSEQ multiplex PCR; in TCRdb, only in-frame clones are kept and a portion is missing. The table lists approximately 29,000 clones, roughly 70% of them singletons, with roughly 10% in the top ten. Notes on the study in general: There were few convalescent patients in the study and no early post-infection timepoints. Marked clonal contraction of both clone types appeared late after vaccination.

Looked up from germline, CDR1 is LNHNV and CDR2 is YYDKDF (reference sequence). The CDR3 loop spans 17 amino acids. Trimming stripped 0 bases from V and 0 bases from J, with 15 bases between. Regarding this clone: Its antigen is not identified.

Before sequencing, viral peptide pools were used by the ViraFEST assay to expand antigen-specific CD4+ T cells. Isolating CD4+ T cells followed less than 11 days of culture. Participants got two doses of BNT162b2 or mRNA-1273 vaccine. Researchers reported culturing 2 million to 2.5 million PBMC in each well, adding around 9.6 IU/ml IL-2 and roughly 10 ug/ml peptides. Half the medium was swapped for IL-2 medium on days 3 and 7. Sequenced material: CD4+ T cells from PBMCs cultured with HCoV-NL63 spike peptides, taken after COVID-19 vaccination. The chain employs TRBV15 and TRBJ2-7; D is undetermined. The clonotype comes from a human donor who received a COVID-19 vaccine. CDR3 DNA: TGTGCCACCAGCAGAGATAGTCGGCTCCTACCCTCCTACGAGCAGTACTTC. This sequence encodes CATSRDSRLLPSYEQYF.